The T cell receptor beta chain under discussion was sequenced for a study of regulatory T cells in long-lasting Graves disease. Study results and caveats: The study found lower TCR diversity in persistent Graves' patients than in newly diagnosed ones. Under persistent disease, TRBV28, TRBJ1-2 and TRBJ2-5 were used preferentially.

Documented time point: newly diagnosed GD, antithyroid drugs for less than 3 months. The TCR library used RNA extracted from PBMCs. This clonotype was seen a few times. Its antigen remains unidentified. Trimming stripped 7 bases from V and 7 bases from J, with 14 bases between. Germline assignment: CDR1 SNHLY and CDR2 FYNNEI. The CDR3 is 13 amino acids. For TCR beta, libraries came from iRepertoire HTBI primers and Arm-PCR of CDR3 regions. One entry per CDR3 protein, called by TCRdb with MiXCR from the multiplex PCR reads. The sample has 580,000 or so distinct CDR3 sequences; 16% are singletons. These same records also appear under a second study, on T cells in Graves' hyperthyroidism and ophthalmopathy. That paper states: RT-PCR in the first round (using the HTBI primer set) targeted the TCR CDR3.

The sample consisted of peripheral blood mononuclear cells (PBMCs), taken at new diagnosis, from a patient treated with antithyroid drugs. The TCR sequence derives from a man aged 18 to 29 with Graves disease. This chain joins TRBV2 and TRBJ1-5, with D uncertain. The CDR3 DNA is TGTGCCAGCAATGCCCAAATAGGGCAGCCCCAGCATTTT. Translating it yields CASNAQIGQPQHF.